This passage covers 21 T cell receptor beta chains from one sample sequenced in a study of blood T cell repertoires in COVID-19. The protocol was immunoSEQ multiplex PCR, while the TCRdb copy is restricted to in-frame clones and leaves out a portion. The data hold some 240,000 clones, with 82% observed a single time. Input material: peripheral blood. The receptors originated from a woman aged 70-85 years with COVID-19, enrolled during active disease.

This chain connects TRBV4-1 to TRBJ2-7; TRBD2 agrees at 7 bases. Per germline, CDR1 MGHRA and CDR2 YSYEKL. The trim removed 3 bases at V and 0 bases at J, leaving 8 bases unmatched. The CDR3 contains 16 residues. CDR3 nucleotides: TGCGCCAGCAGCCAGTCACTAGCGCTAAACTCCTACGAGCAGTACTTC. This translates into CASSQSLALNSYEQYF.

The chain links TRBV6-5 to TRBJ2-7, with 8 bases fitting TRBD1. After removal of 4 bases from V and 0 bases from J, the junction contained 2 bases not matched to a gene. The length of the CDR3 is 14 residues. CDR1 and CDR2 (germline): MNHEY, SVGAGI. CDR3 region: CASSWDRSSYEQYF. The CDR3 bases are TGTGCCAGCAGTTGGGACAGGAGCTCCTACGAGCAGTACTTC.

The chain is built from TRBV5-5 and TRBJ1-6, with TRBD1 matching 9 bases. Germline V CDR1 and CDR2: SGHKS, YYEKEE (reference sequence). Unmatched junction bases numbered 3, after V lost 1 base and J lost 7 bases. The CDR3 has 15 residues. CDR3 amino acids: CASSLKGQGNSPLHF. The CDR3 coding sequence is TGTGCCAGCAGCTTGAAAGGACAGGGGAATTCACCCCTCCACTTT. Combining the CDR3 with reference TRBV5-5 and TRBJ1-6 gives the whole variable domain DAGVTQSPTHLIKTRGQQVTLRCSPISGHKSVSWYQQVLGQGPQFIFQYYEKEERGRGNFPDRFSARQFPNYSSELNVNALLLGDSALYLCASSLKGQGNSPLHFGNGTRLTVT.

CDR3 sequence reads: CAWSVGGADSDTIYF. In DNA form, the CDR3 reads TGTGCCTGGAGTGTTGGGGGCGCCGACTCGGACACCATATATTTT. The chain combines TRBV30 with TRBJ1-3; perhaps TRBD1 as D (6 bases). This CDR3 spans 15 amino acids. The germline CDR1 and CDR2 sequences are GTSNPN and SVGIG (reference sequence). Trimming took 0 bases from V and 8 from J, leaving 17 bases between them.

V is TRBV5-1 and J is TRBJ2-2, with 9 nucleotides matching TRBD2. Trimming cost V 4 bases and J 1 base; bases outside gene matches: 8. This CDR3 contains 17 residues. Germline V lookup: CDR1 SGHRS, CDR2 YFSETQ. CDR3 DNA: TGCGCCAGCAGCCTGGCCAGCGGGAGGATGAACACCGGGGAGCTGTTTTTT. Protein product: CASSLASGRMNTGELFF.

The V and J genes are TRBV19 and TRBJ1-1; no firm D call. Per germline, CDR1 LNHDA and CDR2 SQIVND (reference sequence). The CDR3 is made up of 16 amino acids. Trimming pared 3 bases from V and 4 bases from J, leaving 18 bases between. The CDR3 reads CASSILEGGPGTEAFF. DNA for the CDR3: TGTGCCAGTAGTATCCTCGAGGGAGGGCCCGGCACTGAAGCTTTCTTT.

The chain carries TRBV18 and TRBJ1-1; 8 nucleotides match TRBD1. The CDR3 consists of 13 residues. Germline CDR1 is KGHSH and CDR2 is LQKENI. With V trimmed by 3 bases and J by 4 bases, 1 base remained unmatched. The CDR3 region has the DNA TGTGCCAGCTCACCTACAGGGGGCACTGAAGCTTTCTTT. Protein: CASSPTGGTEAFF.

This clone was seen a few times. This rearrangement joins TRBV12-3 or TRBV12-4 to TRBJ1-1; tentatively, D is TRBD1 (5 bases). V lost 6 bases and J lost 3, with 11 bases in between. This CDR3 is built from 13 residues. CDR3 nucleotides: TGTGCCAGCAGGTCGGGGGGGTACACTGAAGCTTTCTTT. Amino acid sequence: CASRSGGYTEAFF.

The CDR3 sequence: CSASRGRIYEQYF. DNA of the CDR3: TGCAGTGCTAGTCGAGGGAGAATCTACGAGCAGTACTTC. This sequence joins TRBV20-1 and TRBJ2-7; possible D gene TRBD2, 5 bases. Trimming stripped 3 bases from V and 3 bases from J, with 12 bases between. The CDR3 is 13 amino acids. CDR1 is DFQATT and CDR2 is SNEGSKA in the germline V gene (reference sequence).

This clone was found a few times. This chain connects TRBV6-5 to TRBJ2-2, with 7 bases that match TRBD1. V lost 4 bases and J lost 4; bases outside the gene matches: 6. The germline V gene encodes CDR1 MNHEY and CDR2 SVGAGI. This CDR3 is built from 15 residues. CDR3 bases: TGTGCCAGCAGTTCGGTACAGGGGAGCACCGGGGAGCTGTTTTTT. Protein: CASSSVQGSTGELFF.

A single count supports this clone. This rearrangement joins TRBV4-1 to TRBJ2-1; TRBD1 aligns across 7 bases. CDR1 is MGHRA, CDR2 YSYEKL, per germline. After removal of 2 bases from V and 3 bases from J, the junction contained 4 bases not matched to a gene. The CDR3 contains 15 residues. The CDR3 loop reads CASSQQGQSYNEQFF. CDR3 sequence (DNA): TGCGCCAGCAGCCAACAGGGACAGAGCTACAATGAGCAGTTCTTC.

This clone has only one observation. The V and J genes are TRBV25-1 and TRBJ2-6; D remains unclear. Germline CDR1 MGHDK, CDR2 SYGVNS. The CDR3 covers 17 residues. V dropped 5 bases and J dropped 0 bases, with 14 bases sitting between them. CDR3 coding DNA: TGTGCCAGCAGTCCCGGGTCCCGACCCTCTGGGGCCAACGTCCTGACTTTC. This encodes CASSPGSRPSGANVLTF.

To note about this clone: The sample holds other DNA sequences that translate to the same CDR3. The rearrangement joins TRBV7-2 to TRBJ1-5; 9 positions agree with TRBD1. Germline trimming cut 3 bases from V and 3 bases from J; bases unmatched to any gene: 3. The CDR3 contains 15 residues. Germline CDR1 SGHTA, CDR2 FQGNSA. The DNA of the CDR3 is TGTGCCAGCAGCTTGGACAGGGGCCCCAATCAGCCCCAGCATTTT. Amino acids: CASSLDRGPNQPQHF.

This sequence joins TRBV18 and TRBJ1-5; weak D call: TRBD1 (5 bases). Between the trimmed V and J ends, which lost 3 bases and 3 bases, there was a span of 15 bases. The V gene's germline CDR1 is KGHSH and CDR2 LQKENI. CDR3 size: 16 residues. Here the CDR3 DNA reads TGTGCCAGCTCACCCTCCTCAGGGCGGGACAATCAGCCCCAGCATTTT. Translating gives CASSPSSGRDNQPQHF.

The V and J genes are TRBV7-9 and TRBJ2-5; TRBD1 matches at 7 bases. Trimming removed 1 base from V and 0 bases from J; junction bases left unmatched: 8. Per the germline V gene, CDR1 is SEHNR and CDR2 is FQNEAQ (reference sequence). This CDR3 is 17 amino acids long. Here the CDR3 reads CASSLDRYRGYQETQYF. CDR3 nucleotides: TGTGCCAGCAGCTTAGATCGGTACAGGGGTTACCAAGAGACCCAGTACTTC.

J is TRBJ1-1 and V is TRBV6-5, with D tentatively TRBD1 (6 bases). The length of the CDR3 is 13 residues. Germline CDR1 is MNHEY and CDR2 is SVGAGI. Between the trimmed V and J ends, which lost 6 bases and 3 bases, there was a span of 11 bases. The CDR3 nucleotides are TGTGCCAGCAGGAGGACAGTCGACACTGAAGCTTTCTTT. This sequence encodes CASRRTVDTEAFF.

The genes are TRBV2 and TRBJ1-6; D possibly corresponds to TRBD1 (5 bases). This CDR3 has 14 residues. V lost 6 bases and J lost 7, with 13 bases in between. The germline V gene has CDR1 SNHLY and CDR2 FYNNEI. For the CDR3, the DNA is TGTGCCAGCAGACCTGACAGACTCAATTCACCCCTCCACTTT. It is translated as CASRPDRLNSPLHF.

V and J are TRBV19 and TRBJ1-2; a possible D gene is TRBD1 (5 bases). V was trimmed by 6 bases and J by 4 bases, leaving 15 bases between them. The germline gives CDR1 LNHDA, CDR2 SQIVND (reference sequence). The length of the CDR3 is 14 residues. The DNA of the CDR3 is TGTGCCAGTAGGTCCTCCGGGGGGGGCTATGGCTACACCTTC. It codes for CASRSSGGGYGYTF.

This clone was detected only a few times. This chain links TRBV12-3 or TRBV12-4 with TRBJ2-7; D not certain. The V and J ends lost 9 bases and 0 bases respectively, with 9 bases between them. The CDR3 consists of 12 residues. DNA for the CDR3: TGTGCCAGACTCCCCCTCTCCTACGAGCAGTACTTC. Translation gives CARLPLSYEQYF.

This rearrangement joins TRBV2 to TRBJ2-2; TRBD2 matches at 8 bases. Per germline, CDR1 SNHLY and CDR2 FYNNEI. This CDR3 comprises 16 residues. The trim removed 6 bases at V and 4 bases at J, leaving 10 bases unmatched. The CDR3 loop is CASSASGRGGTGELFF. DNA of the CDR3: TGTGCCAGCAGCGCCAGCGGGAGAGGCGGCACCGGGGAGCTGTTTTTT.

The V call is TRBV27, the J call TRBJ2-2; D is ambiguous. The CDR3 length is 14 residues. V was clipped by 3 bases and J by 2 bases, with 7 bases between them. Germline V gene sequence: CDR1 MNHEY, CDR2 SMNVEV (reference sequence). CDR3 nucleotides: TGTGCCAGCAGTTTGAATAGCAACACCGGGGAGCTGTTTTTT. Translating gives CASSLNSNTGELFF.